Presented here are 11 T cell receptor beta chains from one specimen sequenced in a study of T cells in lung cancer brain metastases. Only in-frame clones appear in the TCRdb table, and some are missing; sequencing was by immunoSEQ multiplex PCR. The sample holds under 4,500 clones, about 87% seen once. The material sequenced was tumor tissue from the primary lung tumor. The receptors shown here come from a man in his 60s with non-small cell lung cancer.

The rearrangement links TRBV5-5 to TRBJ1-1; 9 nucleotides align to TRBD1. J was trimmed by 0 bases and V by 4 bases; bases with no gene match: 10. Germline V gene data show CDR1 as SGHKS and CDR2 as YYEKEE (reference sequence). The length of the CDR3 is 17 residues. The CDR3 sequence is CASSLSGQGGLNTEAFF. The CDR3 DNA reads TGTGCCAGCAGCCTCTCGGGACAGGGAGGATTGAACACTGAAGCTTTCTTT.

V usage is TRBV7-9 and J usage is TRBJ1-1; D possibly corresponds to TRBD1 (6 bases). Germline V gives CDR1 SEHNR, CDR2 FQNEAQ (reference sequence). The V gene lost 5 bases and the J gene lost 3 bases, with 13 bases spanning the gap. This CDR3 has 14 amino acids. For the CDR3, the DNA is TGTGCCAGCAGCCCTAGGGGGGCGGACACTGAAGCTTTCTTT. This sequence encodes CASSPRGADTEAFF.

V and J are TRBV7-2 and TRBJ2-1, with D perhaps TRBD2 (5 bases). From germline, CDR1 is SGHTA and CDR2 FQGNSA. The CDR3 covers 15 residues. Between the trimmed V and J ends, which lost 1 base and 4 bases, there was a span of 11 bases. The CDR3 DNA reads TGTGCCAGCAGCTTAGGCGGGCTCGGGTACAATGAGCAGTTCTTC. This sequence encodes CASSLGGLGYNEQFF. The full variable domain, in which reference TRBV7-2 and TRBJ2-1 provide the parts outside the CDR3, is GAGVSQSPSNKVTEKGKDVELRCDPISGHTALYWYRQSLGQGLEFLIYFQGNSAPDKSGLPSDRFSAERTGGSVSTLTIQRTQQEDSAVYLCASSLGGLGYNEQFFGPGTRLTVL.

Of note for this clone: The junction departs from the called germline gene at one end, perhaps through a read error. For the CDR3, the DNA is TGTGTCAGCAGCCAAGAGAGGCGGGGCTACACCTTC. It translates to CVSSQERRGYTF. The chain uses TRBV14 and TRBJ1-2; D call uncertain. The V gene's germline CDR1 is SGHDN and CDR2 FVKESK. The CDR3 is made up of 12 amino acids.

The chain couples TRBV18 to TRBJ1-4; a possible D gene is TRBD1 (5 bases). V was clipped by 6 bases and J by 4 bases, with 12 bases between them. There are 14 residues in the CDR3. Per germline, CDR1 KGHSH and CDR2 LQKENI. The CDR3 nucleotides are TGTGCCAGCTCCCCCGACAGACTTAATGAAAAACTGTTTTTT. Amino acid sequence: CASSPDRLNEKLFF.

This sequence joins TRBV27 and TRBJ2-7, with 8 bases identical to TRBD1. The CDR3 totals 15 residues. The V segment lost 8 bases and the J segment 5 bases; nucleotides outside the gene matches: 14. Germline V gene data show CDR1 as MNHEY and CDR2 as SMNVEV (reference sequence). CDR3 residues: CASATGGASMHEQYF. In nucleotides, the CDR3 is TGTGCCAGCGCTACAGGGGGAGCGTCAATGCACGAGCAGTACTTC.

The V gene is TRBV18, the J gene TRBJ2-1, with 7 bases that match TRBD2. The length of the CDR3 is 15 residues. Germline CDR1 reads KGHSH; CDR2 reads LQKENI. Trimming at V came to 5 bases and at J to 6 bases, leaving 10 bases not matched to a gene. CDR3 coding DNA: TGTGCCAGCTCAACCGGGACGGGAGGCCTCAATGAGCAGTTCTTC. This translates into CASSTGTGGLNEQFF.

V usage is TRBV19 and J usage is TRBJ2-7; TRBD1 aligns across 9 bases. The CDR3 totals 16 residues. V was clipped by 4 bases and J by 2 bases; unmatched bases: 9. CDR1 is LNHDA, CDR2 SQIVND, per germline (reference sequence). For the CDR3, the DNA is TGTGCCAGTAGTAAAGGACAGGGGACATCTACCTACGAGCAGTACTTC. Amino acids: CASSKGQGTSTYEQYF.

CDR3 bases: TGTGCCAGCAGTGAAGGGCCCGTCGGAGCTTTCTTT. Translation: CASSEGPVGAFF. The chain combines TRBV2 with TRBJ1-1; D is unclear. This CDR3 has 12 residues. Germline-derived CDR1 and CDR2 are SNHLY and FYNNEI. The V and J ends lost 1 base and 10 bases respectively, with 10 bases between them.

This chain joins TRBV18 and TRBJ1-4; 7 bases are shared with TRBD1. The CDR3 consists of 14 residues. V was pared by 4 bases and J by 9 bases, with 8 bases of the junction left unmatched. Per germline, CDR1 KGHSH and CDR2 LQKENI. The CDR3 is CASSQGAEAQKLFF. CDR3 in DNA: TGTGCCAGCTCACAGGGGGCTGAGGCTCAAAAACTGTTTTTT.

As regards this clone: The junction departs from the called germline gene at one end, perhaps through a read error. The V call is TRBV6-6, the J call TRBJ2-2; TRBD1 matches 7 bases. CDR1 and CDR2 (germline): MNHNY, SVGAGI (reference sequence). This CDR3 has 16 amino acids. CDR3 protein: CASSKQGIMNTRELFF. As DNA, the CDR3 is TGTGCCAGCAGTAAACAGGGGATTATGAACACCAGGGAGCTGTTTTTT.